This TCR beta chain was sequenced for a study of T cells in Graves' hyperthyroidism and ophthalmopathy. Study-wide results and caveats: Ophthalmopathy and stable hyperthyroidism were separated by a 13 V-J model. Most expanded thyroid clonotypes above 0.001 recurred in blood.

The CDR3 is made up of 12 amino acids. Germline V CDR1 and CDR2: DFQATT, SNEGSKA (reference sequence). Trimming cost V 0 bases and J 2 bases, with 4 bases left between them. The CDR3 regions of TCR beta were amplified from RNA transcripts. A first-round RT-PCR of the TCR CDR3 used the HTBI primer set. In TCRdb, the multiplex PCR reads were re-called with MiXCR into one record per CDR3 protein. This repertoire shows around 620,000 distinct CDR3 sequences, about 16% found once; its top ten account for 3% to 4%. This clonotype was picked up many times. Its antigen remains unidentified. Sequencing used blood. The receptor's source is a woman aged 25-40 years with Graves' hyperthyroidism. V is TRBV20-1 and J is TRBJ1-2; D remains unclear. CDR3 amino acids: CSARERNYGYTF. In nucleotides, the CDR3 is TGCAGTGCTAGAGAAAGAAACTATGGCTACACCTTC.